This TCR beta chain emerged from a study of long-term antiretroviral therapy in people with HIV. Every single participant having HIV got treatment inside the United States. About this clone itself: The antigen remains unidentified.

The assay used was immunoSEQ (version v3.0), run at survey level. The repertoire was sequenced with immunoSEQ multiplex PCR; TCRdb's copy has only in-frame clones and lacks some. This sample has tens of thousands of clones; almost 85% occur once, and the top ten carry about 5%. Study-wide results and limits: Once patients were on ART, diversity went higher but still fell short of transplant donor controls.

This clonotype was sampled from a man between 50 and 59 years old with HIV. The material sequenced was unsorted PBMCs, taken 0.3 years after starting antiretroviral therapy.

CDR3 region: CASSLPDRPRHEQFF. In DNA, the CDR3 is TGTGCCAGCAGCCTTCCGGACAGGCCTCGACATGAGCAGTTCTTC. This chain uses TRBV14 with TRBJ2-1; 7 nucleotides align to TRBD1. J was trimmed by 8 bases and V by 4 bases; bases with no gene match: 11. CDR1 and CDR2 from the germline V gene are SGHDN and FVKESK. This CDR3 contains 15 residues. Filled out from reference TRBV14 and TRBJ2-1, the complete variable domain reads EAGVTQFPSHSVIEKGQTVTLRCDPISGHDNLYWYRRVMGKEIKFLLHFVKESKQDESGMPNNRFLAERTGGTYSTLKVQPAELEDSGVYFCASSLPDRPRHEQFFGPGTRLTVL.